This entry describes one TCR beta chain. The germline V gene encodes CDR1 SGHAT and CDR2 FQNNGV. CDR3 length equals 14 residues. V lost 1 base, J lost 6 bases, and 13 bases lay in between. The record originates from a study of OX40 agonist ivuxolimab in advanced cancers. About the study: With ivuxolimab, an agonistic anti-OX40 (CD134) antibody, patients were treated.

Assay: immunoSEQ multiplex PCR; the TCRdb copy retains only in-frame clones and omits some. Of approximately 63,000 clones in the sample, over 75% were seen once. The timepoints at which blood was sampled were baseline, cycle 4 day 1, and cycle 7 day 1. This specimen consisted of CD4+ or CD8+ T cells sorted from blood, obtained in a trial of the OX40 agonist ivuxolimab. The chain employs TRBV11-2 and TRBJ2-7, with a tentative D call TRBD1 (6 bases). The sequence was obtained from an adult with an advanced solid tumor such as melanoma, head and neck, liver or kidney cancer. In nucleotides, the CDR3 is TGTGCCAGCAGCTTAGCGCAGGGGAGCTGCGAGCAGTACTTC. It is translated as CASSLAQGSCEQYF.